Listed below are T cell receptor beta chains from one sample, sequenced in a study of T cells in Graves' hyperthyroidism and ophthalmopathy. In TCRdb, the multiplex PCR reads were re-called with MiXCR into one record per CDR3 protein. The data show around 250,000 distinct CDR3 sequences, approximately 24% seen once. The sequenced sample was blood. Every receptor here comes from a woman aged 40 to 55 with Graves' ophthalmopathy. Each CDR3 is given with its conserved first and last residue. The D gene is left open where the match is weak. Where a row states a size, it is once, few, many or the class of an expanded clone; other rows omit it.

>-|many|TRBV5-1|TRBJ1-1
CASSWGTPGGEAFF
TGCGCCAGCAGCTGGGGGACGCCGGGCGGTGAAGCTTTCTTT
>-|many|TRBV7-8|TRBJ2-2
CASSLVTAYTGELFF
TGTGCCAGCAGCTTAGTTACGGCATACACCGGGGAGCTGTTTTTT
>-|many|TRBV29-1|TRBJ2-6
CSVEGTHGANVLTF
TGCAGCGTTGAAGGGACCCATGGGGCCAACGTCCTGACTTTC
>TRBD2|many|TRBV6-1|TRBJ2-7
CASRGGYEQYF
TGTGCCAGCCGGGGAGGGTACGAGCAGTACTTC
>-|many|TRBV18|TRBJ1-6
CASSPLGPGGSDSPLHF
TGTGCCAGCTCACCACTCGGCCCCGGGGGCTCGGATTCACCCCTCCACTTT
>-|-|TRBV12-3/TRBV12-4|TRBJ1-2
CASSLQGQHYYTF
TGTGCCAGCAGTTTACAGGGTCAGCACTATTACACCTTC
>-|many|TRBV6-1|TRBJ2-7
CASSDREQYF
TGTGCCAGCAGTGACCGCGAGCAGTACTTC
>-|many|TRBV6-1|TRBJ2-7
CASSEEWGSSYEQYF
TGTGCCAGCAGTGAAGAGTGGGGAAGCTCCTACGAGCAGTACTTC
>-|-|TRBV5-1|TRBJ1-1
CASTPTNLNTEAFF
TGCGCCAGCACCCCTACGAATCTGAACACTGAAGCTTTCTTT
>-|many|TRBV7-9|TRBJ2-5
CASSSKGGVWETQYF
TGTGCCAGCAGCTCCAAAGGGGGGGTGTGGGAGACCCAGTACTTC
>-|many|TRBV28|TRBJ2-7
CASTFSGIYEQYF
TGTGCCAGCACCTTTAGCGGAATCTACGAGCAGTACTTC
>-|-|TRBV7-2|TRBJ2-7
CASSFLASLYEQYF
TGTGCCAGCAGCTTCCTCGCTTCTCTCTACGAGCAGTACTTC
>-|many|TRBV28|TRBJ1-2
CASTDSPNYGYTF
TGTGCCAGCACGGACAGTCCTAACTATGGCTACACCTTC
>TRBD2|many|TRBV19|TRBJ2-7
CASSMGTSGSRKQYF
TGTGCCAGTAGTATGGGGACTAGCGGGAGTCGTAAGCAGTACTTC
>-|few|TRBV20-1|TRBJ1-1
CSASPRGTGNTEAFF
TGCAGTGCTAGTCCCCGGGGCACCGGGAACACTGAAGCTTTCTTT
>TRBD1|-|TRBV28|TRBJ1-2
CASSLGTARYGYTF
TGTGCCAGCAGTTTAGGGACAGCTCGCTATGGCTACACCTTC
>-|many|TRBV6-5|TRBJ1-6
CASSYSTQGGYNSPLHF
TGTGCCAGCAGTTACTCGACTCAGGGTGGATATAATTCACCCCTCCACTTT
>TRBD1|many|TRBV24-1|TRBJ2-7
CATSPGQGPYEQYF
TGTGCCACCAGCCCGGGACAGGGACCCTACGAGCAGTACTTC
>-|-|TRBV12-3/TRBV12-4|TRBJ2-7
CASSFGTPEYEQYF
TGTGCCAGCAGTTTCGGGACACCCGAATACGAGCAGTACTTC
>TRBD2|many|TRBV6-5|TRBJ2-7
CASSYGTSEYEQYF
TGTGCCAGCAGTTACGGGACTAGCGAGTACGAGCAGTACTTC
>-|many|TRBV19|TRBJ2-5
CASGPPPGLAGTQYF
TGTGCCAGTGGCCCCCCTCCGGGCCTGGCGGGGACCCAGTACTTC
>TRBD2|-|TRBV20-1|TRBJ2-5
CSARGLAGPTTQETQYF
TGCAGTGCTAGAGGACTAGCGGGGCCAACCACCCAAGAGACCCAGTACTTC
>TRBD1|-|TRBV6-2/TRBV6-3|TRBJ2-7
CASSRPSGTGSTLPHEQYF
TGTGCCAGCAGTCGGCCGTCCGGGACAGGGTCAACGCTCCCTCACGAGCAGTACTTC
>-|once|TRBV27|TRBJ1-1
CASSSSRGRNTEAFF
TGTGCCAGCAGTTCCTCCCGGGGAAGGAACACTGAAGCTTTCTTT
>-|many|TRBV25-1|TRBJ1-3
CASRETAAGNTIYF
TGTGCCAGCAGGGAGACAGCGGCTGGAAACACCATATATTTT
>TRBD1|many|TRBV5-6|TRBJ2-7
CASSLLRSTGYYEQYF
TGTGCCAGCAGCTTGTTGCGATCGACAGGGTACTACGAGCAGTACTTC
>TRBD1|many|TRBV5-1|TRBJ2-5
CASSLGAGGGETQYF
TGCGCCAGCAGCTTGGGGGCAGGGGGCGGTGAGACCCAGTACTTC
>TRBD2|many|TRBV29-1|TRBJ2-5
CSVLTSGFSTETQYF
TGCAGCGTTCTAACTAGCGGGTTCTCAACGGAGACCCAGTACTTC
>-|many|TRBV28|TRBJ2-5
CASSFWGRAAGVETQYF
TGTGCCAGCAGTTTTTGGGGGCGCGCGGCGGGAGTTGAGACCCAGTACTTC
>-|-|TRBV5-6|TRBJ2-7
CASSGPFYEQYF
TGTGCCAGCAGCGGGCCTTTCTACGAGCAGTACTTC
>-|few|TRBV6-5|TRBJ2-5
CASSYSGFGETQYF
TGTGCCAGCAGTTACTCTGGGTTCGGAGAGACCCAGTACTTC
>-|many|TRBV13|TRBJ1-1
CASSLGGRGGIRPNTEAFF
TGTGCCAGCAGCTTAGGAGGGAGGGGGGGTATTCGACCGAACACTGAAGCTTTCTTT
>-|many|TRBV16|TRBJ2-7
CASSRVLDVTYEQYF
TGTGCCAGCAGCCGGGTTCTGGACGTAACCTACGAGCAGTACTTC
>-|many|TRBV29-1|TRBJ2-1
CSVVGQGRNSRQFF
TGCAGCGTTGTGGGGCAGGGTAGGAATAGTCGGCAGTTCTTC
>-|many|TRBV30|TRBJ1-2
CAWSRAGLIYGYTF
TGTGCCTGGAGCCGGGCTGGACTCATCTATGGCTACACCTTC
>-|many|TRBV6-5|TRBJ2-7
CASSTSGLAVF
-